Listed below are T cell receptor beta chains from one sample, sequenced in a study of CD8+ T cells in alopecia areata. Method: immunoSEQ multiplex PCR; TCRdb's copy keeps in-frame clones and lacks some. The sample consists of about 70,000 clones, about 44% of them appearing once. This material consisted of CD8+ T cells sorted from blood, taken at week 0. Receptor source: a human donor with alopecia areata. Each CDR3 is given with its conserved first and last residue. Fields, in order: clone size, D gene, J gene, V gene, CDR3 protein, CDR3 DNA. D genes are given only for firm matches. Clone sizes are given selectively: once, few, many, or a class where the clone is expanded.

medium-sized - TRBJ2-3 TRBV4-3 CASSQDSSGTQYF TGCGCCAGCAGCCAAGATAGTTCGGGAACGCAGTATTTT
many TRBD2 TRBJ2-5 TRBV29-1 CSGGTSGFGETQYF TGCAGCGGTGGGACTAGCGGCTTTGGAGAGACCCAGTACTTC
- TRBD1 TRBJ2-7 TRBV27 CASSPPAGTGVRQYF TGTGCCAGCAGCCCCCCCGCCGGGACAGGTGTGAGACAGTACTTC
- TRBD2 TRBJ2-2 TRBV7-9 CASSLGSSGSSGELFF TGTGCCAGCAGCTTAGGGTCCAGCGGGAGTTCCGGGGAGCTGTTTTTT
- - TRBJ2-5 TRBV25-1 CASSEYIRGTAQETQYF TGTGCCAGCAGTGAATATATACGGGGGACAGCCCAAGAGACCCAGTACTTC
few - TRBJ2-2 TRBV29-1 CSVVLSVDRYTGELFF TGCAGCGTTGTGTTGTCCGTTGACAGATACACCGGGGAGCTGTTTTTT
few TRBD2 TRBJ2-7 TRBV29-1 CSVALGRASYEQYF TGCAGCGTTGCACTCGGGAGGGCCTCCTACGAGCAGTACTTC
few - TRBJ2-1 TRBV5-1 CASSLTTYNEQFF TGCGCCAGCAGCTTGACTACCTACAATGAGCAGTTCTTC
- - TRBJ2-3 TRBV25-1 CASRAWPDTQYF TGTGCCAGCAGGGCCTGGCCAGATACGCAGTATTTT
- - TRBJ2-1 TRBV27 CASSFSRGHGGEQFF TGTGCCAGCAGTTTCTCCAGGGGCCACGGGGGTGAGCAGTTCTTC
- - TRBJ2-7 TRBV7-6 CASSPSARGGRPYEQYF TGTGCCAGCAGCCCGTCCGCCCGGGGCGGGCGACCCTACGAGCAGTACTTC
- TRBD1 TRBJ2-7 TRBV5-1 CASSLASDRALSYEQYF TGCGCCAGCAGCTTGGCCAGTGACAGGGCCCTCTCCTACGAGCAGTACTTC
- TRBD2 TRBJ2-3 TRBV29-1 CSVESSGYLDTQYF TGCAGCGTTGAATCTAGCGGGTATTTAGATACGCAGTATTTT
few - TRBJ2-1 TRBV14 CASSHRGGREPGGEQFF TGTGCCAGCAGCCACAGGGGCGGTCGGGAGCCCGGGGGTGAGCAGTTCTTC
- TRBD1 TRBJ2-7 TRBV11-2 CASSLDRGTYEQYF TGTGCCAGCAGCTTAGACAGGGGGACCTACGAGCAGTACTTC
- - TRBJ2-5 TRBV4-1 CASSQDRGAGETQYF TGCGCCAGCAGCCAAGATAGAGGAGCGGGAGAGACCCAGTACTTC
few TRBD1 TRBJ2-2 TRBV29-1 CSVEAVDRVNPGELFF TGCAGCGTTGAAGCGGTAGACAGGGTAAATCCCGGGGAGCTGTTTTTT
- - TRBJ1-1 TRBV29-1 CSVVPLWGTNTEAFF TGCAGCGTTGTGCCCCTCTGGGGTACAAACACTGAAGCTTTCTTT
- TRBD2 TRBJ2-3 TRBV7-8 CASSSSGSGADTQYF TGTGCCAGCAGCTCTAGCGGGAGCGGCGCAGATACGCAGTATTTT
- TRBD2 TRBJ2-5 TRBV7-9 CASWRLAGGETQYF TGTGCCAGCTGGAGACTAGCGGGAGGAGAGACCCAGTACTTC
- - TRBJ2-1 TRBV11-2 CASSLAFSPYNEQFF TGTGCCAGCAGCTTAGCGTTTAGTCCCTACAATGAGCAGTTCTTC
- - TRBJ2-1 TRBV25-1 CASSERVGDNEQFF TGTGCCAGCAGTGAGAGGGTTGGGGACAATGAGCAGTTCTTC
- TRBD2 TRBJ2-1 TRBV5-1 CASTLGSSGNNEQFF TGCGCCAGCACCCTGGGGTCTAGCGGGAACAATGAGCAGTTCTTC
- - TRBJ2-7 TRBV27 CASSPIEGYEQYF TGTGCCAGCAGTCCTATCGAAGGCTACGAGCAGTACTTC
- - TRBJ1-5 TRBV9 CASSVGGFGQPQHF TGTGCCAGCAGCGTAGGGGGGTTTGGACAGCCCCAGCATTTT
- TRBD2 TRBJ2-7 TRBV4-2 CASSPLAGGTYEQYF TGTGCCAGCAGCCCACTAGCGGGAGGCACCTACGAGCAGTACTTC
- - TRBJ2-5 TRBV4-1 CASSQVGSQETQYF TGCGCCAGCAGCCAAGTAGGATCCCAAGAGACCCAGTACTTC
- - TRBJ2-7 TRBV30 CAWSPSSYEQYF TGTGCCTGGAGTCCCAGCTCCTACGAGCAGTACTTC
- TRBD1 TRBJ2-7 TRBV5-1 CASGLPGTGSEQYF TGCGCCAGCGGCCTCCCCGGGACAGGGAGCGAGCAGTACTTC
few TRBD2 TRBJ2-7 TRBV13 CASSPIAGAPYEQYF TGTGCCAGCAGCCCCATAGCGGGAGCCCCCTACGAGCAGTACTTC
- - TRBJ1-5 TRBV27 CASSFGDSIKPQHF TGTGCCAGCAGTTTCGGGGACTCAATCAAGCCCCAGCATTTT
- TRBD1 TRBJ2-1 TRBV7-3 CASSLLPRDRYNEQFF TGTGCCAGCAGCTTATTGCCTCGGGACAGATACAATGAGCAGTTCTTC
- TRBD1 TRBJ2-1 TRBV28 CASEDRVGNEQFF TGTGCCTCTGAGGACAGGGTGGGCAATGAGCAGTTCTTC
medium-sized - TRBJ2-7 TRBV28 CASSLGTGGYEQYF TGTGCCAGCAGCCTCGGGACTGGGGGATACGAGCAGTACTTC
few - TRBJ2-7 TRBV30 CAVGDKGAEQYF TGTGCCGTTGGGGATAAGGGAGCCGAGCAGTACTTC
few - TRBJ2-7 TRBV7-6 CASSPNVGGGSTYEQYF TGTGCCAGCAGCCCCAATGTGGGAGGTGGGAGCACCTACGAGCAGTACTTC
many - TRBJ2-5 TRBV30 CAWSPTHSGPRETQYF TGTGCCTGGAGTCCGACCCATTCGGGTCCTCGGGAGACCCAGTACTTC
- - TRBJ2-7 TRBV29-1 CSVEAGAYEQYF TGCAGCGTTGAGGCAGGAGCCTACGAGCAGTACTTC
- - TRBJ2-5 TRBV25-1 CASSDRQETQYF TGTGCCAGCAGTGACAGACAAGAGACCCAGTACTTC
- TRBD2 TRBJ2-7 TRBV2 CASSVLAGDPPTSGEQYF TGTGCCAGCAGTGTGCTAGCGGGCGACCCACCAACCTCGGGCGAGCAGTACTTC
- - TRBJ1-5 TRBV5-1 CASSLGNSQGSNQPQHF TGCGCCAGCAGCTTGGGTAACAGCCAAGGCAGCAATCAGCCCCAGCATTTT
- TRBD2 TRBJ2-2 TRBV9 CASSVQSGRPTGELFF TGTGCCAGCAGCGTACAAAGCGGGAGGCCCACCGGGGAGCTGTTTTTT
- - TRBJ2-3 TRBV4-1 CASSQGPSGSTDTQYF TGCGCCAGCAGCCAAGGACCCTCGGGTAGCACAGATACGCAGTATTTT
few - TRBJ2-7 TRBV29-1 CSVEGGQTGYEQYF TGCAGCGTTGAGGGGGGACAAACGGGGTACGAGCAGTACTTC
- TRBD2 TRBJ2-7 TRBV9 CASSGPGTSGREQYF TGTGCCAGCAGCGGACCTGGGACTAGCGGGAGGGAGCAGTACTTC
few - TRBJ1-1 TRBV19 CASTPSVNTEAFF TGTGCCAGTACCCCATCGGTGAACACTGAAGCTTTCTTT
- - TRBJ2-5 TRBV4-3 CASSQPGETQYF TGCGCCAGCAGCCAACCTGGAGAGACCCAGTACTTC
many - TRBJ1-1 TRBV18 CASSPGAPGGTEAFF TGTGCCAGCTCACCCGGGGCCCCGGGGGGCACTGAAGCTTTCTTT